This entry lists 7 T cell receptor beta chains sequenced from one sample in a study of T cells expressing NK-cell markers. One entry per CDR3 protein, without DNA, is what TCRdb gives after re-calling the 5' RACE reads. This sample contains some 600,000 distinct CDR3 sequences. The sample was blood T cells: a sorted CD56 or NKG2C T cell subset, CD4+ or CD8+ T cells, or bulk PBMC T cells (not recorded which). All receptors come from a man aged 18 to 35 in good health.

This chain connects TRBV28 to TRBJ1-5; there is no DNA to check the TCRdb D call of TRBD1. Looked up from germline, CDR1 is MDHEN and CDR2 is SYDVKM. The CDR3 spans 19 residues. The CDR3 sequence: CASSLRSGWGTNSNQPQHF. Full variable domain (outside the CDR3, taken from reference TRBV28 and TRBJ1-5): DVKVTQSSRYLVKRTGEKVFLECVQDMDHENMFWYRQDPGLGLRLIYFSYDVKMKEKGDIPEGYSVSREKKERFSLILESASTNQTSMYLCASSLRSGWGTNSNQPQHFGDGTRLSIL.

CDR3 residues: CASSPVENQPQHF. The chain employs TRBV7-8 and TRBJ1-5. Germline CDR1 and CDR2: SGHVS and FQNEAQ. This CDR3 contains 13 residues.

The J gene is TRBJ2-1, the V gene TRBV29-1; TCRdb's assignment of TRBD1 cannot be checked, as there is no DNA. Germline assignment: CDR1 SQVTM and CDR2 ANQGSEA. This CDR3 region has 17 residues. CDR3 sequence: CSVDPWRGGSSYNEQFF.

The rearrangement links TRBV10-3 to TRBJ2-7. The CDR3 consists of 13 residues. Germline CDR1 is ENHRY and CDR2 is SYGVKD. The CDR3 here is CAISDQPSYEQYF.

The rearrangement links TRBV6-2 or TRBV6-3 to TRBJ2-7; TCRdb designates TRBD1, a call that cannot be tested without DNA. The germline CDR1 and CDR2 sequences are MNHEY and SVGEGT. The CDR3 consists of 15 residues. CDR3 amino acids: CASSYSRDRSYEQYF.

The J gene is TRBJ2-1, the V gene TRBV7-6; TCRdb calls TRBD1, which cannot be checked without DNA. This CDR3 is 17 amino acids long. In germline, CDR1 is SGHVS, CDR2 FNYEAQ. CDR3 region: CASSPPRGPQLYNEQFF.

The V and J genes are TRBV14 and TRBJ2-3. Germline V gives CDR1 SGHDN, CDR2 FVKESK. CDR3 length equals 14 residues. The CDR3 is CASSRSRLTDTQYF.